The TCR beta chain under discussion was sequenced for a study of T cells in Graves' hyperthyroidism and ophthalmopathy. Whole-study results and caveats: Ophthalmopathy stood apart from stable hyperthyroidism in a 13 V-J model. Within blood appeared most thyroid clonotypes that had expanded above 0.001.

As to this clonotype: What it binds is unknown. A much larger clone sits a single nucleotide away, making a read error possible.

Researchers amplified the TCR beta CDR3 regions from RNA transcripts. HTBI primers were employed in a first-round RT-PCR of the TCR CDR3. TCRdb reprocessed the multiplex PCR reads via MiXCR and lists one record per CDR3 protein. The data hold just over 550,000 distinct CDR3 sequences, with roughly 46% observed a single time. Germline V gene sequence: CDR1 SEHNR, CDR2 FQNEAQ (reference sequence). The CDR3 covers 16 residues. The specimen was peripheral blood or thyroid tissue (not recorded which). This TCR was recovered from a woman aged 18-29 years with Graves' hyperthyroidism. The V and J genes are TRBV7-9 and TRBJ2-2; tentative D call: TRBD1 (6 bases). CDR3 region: CASSAQLLQGNGEPFF. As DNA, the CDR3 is TGTGCCAGCAGCGCACAGTTATTGCAGGGGAACGGGGAGCCGTTTTTT. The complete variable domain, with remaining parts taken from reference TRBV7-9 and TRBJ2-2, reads DTGVSQNPRHKITKRGQNVTFRCDPISEHNRLYWYRQTLGQGPEFLTYFQNEAQLEKSRLLSDRFSAERPKGSFSTLEIQRTEQGDSAMYLCASSAQLLQGNGEPFFGEGSRLTVL.